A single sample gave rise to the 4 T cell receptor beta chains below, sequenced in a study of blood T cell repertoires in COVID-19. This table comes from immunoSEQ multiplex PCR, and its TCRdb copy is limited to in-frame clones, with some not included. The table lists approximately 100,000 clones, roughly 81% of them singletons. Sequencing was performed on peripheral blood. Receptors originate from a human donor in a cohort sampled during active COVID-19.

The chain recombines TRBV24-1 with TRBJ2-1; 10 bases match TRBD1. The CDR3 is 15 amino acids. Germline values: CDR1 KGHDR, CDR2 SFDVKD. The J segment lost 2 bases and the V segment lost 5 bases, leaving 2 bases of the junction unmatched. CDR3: CATSGGTGAYNEQFF. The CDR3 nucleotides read TGTGCCACCAGTGGGGGGACAGGGGCCTACAATGAGCAGTTCTTC.

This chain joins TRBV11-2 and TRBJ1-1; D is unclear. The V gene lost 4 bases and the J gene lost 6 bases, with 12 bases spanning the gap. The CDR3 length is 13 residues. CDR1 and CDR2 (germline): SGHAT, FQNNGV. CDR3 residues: CASSSSWSAEAFF. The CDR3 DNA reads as TGTGCCAGCAGCTCCAGTTGGAGCGCTGAAGCTTTCTTT.

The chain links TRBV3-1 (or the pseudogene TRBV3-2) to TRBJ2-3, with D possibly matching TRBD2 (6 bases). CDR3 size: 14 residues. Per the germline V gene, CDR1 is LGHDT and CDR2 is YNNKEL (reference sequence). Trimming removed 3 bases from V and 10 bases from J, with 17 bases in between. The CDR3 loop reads CASSHTVDYWPQYF. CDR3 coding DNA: TGTGCCAGCAGCCACACCGTGGACTATTGGCCGCAGTATTTT.

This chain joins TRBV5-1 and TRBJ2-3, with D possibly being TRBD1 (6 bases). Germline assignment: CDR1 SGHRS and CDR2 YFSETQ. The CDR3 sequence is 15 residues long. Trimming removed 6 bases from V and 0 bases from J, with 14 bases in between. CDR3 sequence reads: CASIADRISTDTQYF. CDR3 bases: TGCGCCAGCATCGCCGACAGGATAAGCACAGATACGCAGTATTTT.